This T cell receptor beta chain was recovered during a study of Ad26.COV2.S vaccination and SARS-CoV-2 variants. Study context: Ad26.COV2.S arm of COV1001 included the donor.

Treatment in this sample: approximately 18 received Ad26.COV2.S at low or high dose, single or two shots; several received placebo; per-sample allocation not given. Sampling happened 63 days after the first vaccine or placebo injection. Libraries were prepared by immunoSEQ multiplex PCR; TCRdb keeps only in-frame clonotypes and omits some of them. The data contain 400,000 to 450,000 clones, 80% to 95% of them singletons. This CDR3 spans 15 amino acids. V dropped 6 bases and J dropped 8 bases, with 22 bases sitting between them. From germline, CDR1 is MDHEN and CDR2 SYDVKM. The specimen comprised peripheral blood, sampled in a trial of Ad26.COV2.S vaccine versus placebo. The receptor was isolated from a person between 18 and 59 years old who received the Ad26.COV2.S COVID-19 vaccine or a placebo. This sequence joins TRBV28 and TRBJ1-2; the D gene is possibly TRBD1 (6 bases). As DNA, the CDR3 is TGTGCCAGCAGATTCTCCGGGACACGCGCATGGGGCTACACCTTC. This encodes CASRFSGTRAWGYTF.